This entry is about one TCR beta chain. TCR beta VDJ and CDR3 were profiled, and genomic DNA was the template. Using its own MiXCR run on the reads, TCRdb lists one record per CDR3 protein. The sample lists some 180,000 distinct CDR3 sequences; 55% to 65% were seen once. The entry originates in a study of CD8+CD57+ T cells in acquired aplastic anemia. Previously, flow cytometry had revealed CD8+CD57+ cell expansion in the patients chosen for sequencing. This CDR3 has 16 amino acids. Germline CDR1 and CDR2: LNHDA and SQIVND (reference sequence). V lost 5 bases, J lost 4 bases, and 20 bases lay in between.

Sequenced: sorted CD4+, CD8+, or CD8+CD57+ T cells (not recorded which) from PBMCs. This clonotype originated in a human donor with aplastic anemia. The V gene is TRBV19, the J gene TRBJ1-1, with D uncertain. The DNA of the CDR3 is TGTGCCAGTAGTGATGCGGCTGGGTTATGGGGCACTGAAGCTTTCTTT. Protein product: CASSDAAGLWGTEAFF.